These 27 T cell receptor beta chains were all obtained from the same sample, sequenced in a study of control samples from healthy donors and cancer patients. Generated by immunoSEQ multiplex PCR, the TCRdb table keeps only in-frame clones and is missing some. Among roughly 80,000 clones listed, roughly 89% were seen once. The specimen was PBMCs. All receptors come from a woman aged 60-75 years with head and neck cancer.

This chain uses TRBV4-2 with TRBJ2-1; 11 nucleotides align to TRBD1. Per germline, CDR1 LGHNA and CDR2 YNFKEQ. V shed 4 bases and J 6 bases; nucleotides not matched to a gene: 11. This CDR3 contains 17 residues. The CDR3: CASSLSQGQGGRNEQFF. The CDR3 nucleotides read TGTGCCAGCAGCCTTTCTCAGGGACAGGGGGGACGCAATGAGCAGTTCTTC.

This chain connects TRBV7-9 to TRBJ1-1, with a tentative D call TRBD1 (6 bases). The V end was cut by 2 bases, the J end by 1 base, with 8 bases between. The germline CDR1 and CDR2 sequences are SEHNR and FQNEAQ (reference sequence). The CDR3 is 14 amino acids. The CDR3 loop reads CASSLNRENTEAFF. In nucleotides, the CDR3 is TGTGCCAGCAGCTTAAACAGGGAGAACACTGAAGCTTTCTTT.

V usage is TRBV6-5 and J usage is TRBJ2-1; the match to TRBD2 covers 11 bases. The junction had 2 bases not matched to a gene; V was cut back by 1 base and J by 6 bases. Germline assignment: CDR1 MNHEY and CDR2 SVGAGI. The CDR3 runs 15 residues. CDR3 DNA: TGTGCCAGCAGTTACTTTACTAGCGGGAGCAATGAGCAGTTCTTC. It codes for CASSYFTSGSNEQFF.

The chain combines TRBV14 with TRBJ2-1, with unresolved D. CDR3 length: 13 residues. V lost 1 base and J 5 bases, leaving 6 bases between the germline ends. Germline values: CDR1 SGHDN, CDR2 FVKESK. CDR3 loop: CASSQVSHNEQFF. The CDR3 DNA follows: TGTGCCAGCAGCCAAGTGTCCCACAATGAGCAGTTCTTC.

In this sample, this clone turned up once. The V and J genes are TRBV27 and TRBJ1-6; 8 bases align to TRBD1. With V trimmed by 6 bases and J by 6 bases, 1 base remained unmatched. This CDR3 has 13 residues. Germline V gene lookup returns CDR1 MNHEY and CDR2 SMNVEV (reference sequence). The CDR3 reads CASRTGVNSPLHF. CDR3 nucleotide sequence: TGTGCCAGCAGGACAGGGGTTAATTCACCCCTCCACTTT.

The V and J genes are TRBV6-5 and TRBJ1-1; no reliable D call. From germline, CDR1 is MNHEY and CDR2 SVGAGI. The CDR3 contains 14 residues. V gave up 7 bases and J gave up 2 bases, with 14 bases separating them. The CDR3 DNA is TGTGCCAGCAATGCTATGATGGGCAACACTGAAGCTTTCTTT. It yields the protein CASNAMMGNTEAFF.

The CDR3 nucleotides read TGTGCCATCAGTGAACCGGGACAGGGATTTGGCTACACCTTC. It is translated as CAISEPGQGFGYTF. The rearrangement uses TRBV10-3 and TRBJ1-2; 9 positions agree with TRBD1. J lost 7 bases, V lost 3 bases, and 6 bases had no gene match. Per the germline V gene, CDR1 is ENHRY and CDR2 is SYGVKD. This CDR3 comprises 14 residues.

This clone was found a few times. V usage is TRBV5-4 and J usage is TRBJ2-3; a possible D gene is TRBD1 (6 bases). Germline loops: CDR1 SGHNT, CDR2 YYREEE (reference sequence). Trimming removed 0 bases at V and 2 bases at J, with 13 bases between. This CDR3 is 16 amino acids long. The CDR3 DNA reads as TGTGCCAGCAGCTTGGATTTAGGGGGACCCACAGATACGCAGTATTTT. Protein sequence: CASSLDLGGPTDTQYF. The full variable domain, rest sourced from reference TRBV5-4 and TRBJ2-3, is ETGVTQSPTHLIKTRGQQVTLRCSSQSGHNTVSWYQQALGQGPQFIFQYYREEENGRGNFPPRFSGLQFPNYSSELNVNALELDDSALYLCASSLDLGGPTDTQYFGPGTRLTVL.

This clone was recorded a few times. The chain uses TRBV4-2 and TRBJ1-2, with D maybe TRBD1 (6 bases). The length of the CDR3 is 15 residues. Trimming took 4 bases from V and 4 from J, leaving 16 bases between them. CDR1 is LGHNA and CDR2 is YNFKEQ in the germline V gene. The CDR3 DNA follows: TGTGCCAGCAGCCCTGAGACAGGTAGTAGCTATGGCTACACCTTC. Amino acids: CASSPETGSSYGYTF.

The V gene is TRBV14, the J gene TRBJ1-2, with D hard to call. Germline lookup yields CDR1 SGHDN and CDR2 FVKESK. The CDR3 extends over 15 amino acids. Trimming shortened V by 2 bases and J by 0 bases, and 10 bases separated the two germline ends. CDR3 sequence reads: CASSQFTDTNYGYTF. The CDR3 coding sequence is TGTGCCAGCAGCCAATTTACGGATACTAACTATGGCTACACCTTC.

V gene TRBV5-1 combines with J gene TRBJ2-2, with D uncertain. Germline CDR1 SGHRS, CDR2 YFSETQ. V gave up 4 bases and J gave up 0 bases, with 10 bases separating them. The CDR3 extends over 15 amino acids. The CDR3 DNA reads as TGCGCCAGCAGCCCGGACGTGACGAACACCGGGGAGCTGTTTTTT. Protein product: CASSPDVTNTGELFF.

The gene calls are TRBV6-4 and TRBJ2-1, with 12 bases aligning to TRBD2. CDR1 is MRHNA and CDR2 is SNTAGT in the germline V gene. Unmatched junction bases numbered 2, after V lost 6 bases and J lost 5 bases. This CDR3 comprises 14 residues. CDR3: CASRRLAGDNEQFF. CDR3 sequence (DNA): TGTGCCAGCAGGCGACTAGCGGGAGACAATGAGCAGTTCTTC.

The chain uses TRBV6-5 and TRBJ1-1; D remains ambiguous. The CDR3 is 13 amino acids. The V and J ends lost 6 bases and 5 bases respectively, with 13 bases between them. Per the germline V gene, CDR1 is MNHEY and CDR2 is SVGAGI. The CDR3 loop is CASSRTAKTEAFF. Here the CDR3 DNA reads TGTGCCAGCAGCCGAACCGCCAAGACTGAAGCTTTCTTT.

The chain employs TRBV3-1 (or the pseudogene TRBV3-2) and TRBJ2-7, with D possibly being TRBD1 or TRBD2 (5 bases each). Germline V gene lookup returns CDR1 LGHDT and CDR2 YNNKEL (reference sequence). The V gene lost 4 bases and the J gene lost 0 bases, with 10 bases spanning the gap. There are 14 residues in the CDR3. CDR3 amino acids: CASSPPGASYEQYF. As DNA, the CDR3 is TGTGCCAGCAGCCCGCCCGGGGCCTCCTACGAGCAGTACTTC.

J is TRBJ1-3 and V is TRBV5-6; TRBD1 is a possible D gene (6 bases). Germline CDR1 is SGHDT and CDR2 is YYEEEE. This CDR3 region has 14 residues. V lost 0 bases to trimming and J lost 2 bases, with 6 bases between them. Written as DNA, the CDR3 is TGTGCCAGCAGCTTGGGGACAGCTGGAAACACCATATATTTT. Translating it yields CASSLGTAGNTIYF.

The gene calls are TRBV11-3 and TRBJ2-5; a weak D match, TRBD2 (6 bases). V lost 6 bases, J lost 2 bases, and 10 bases lay in between. Germline V gene lookup returns CDR1 SGHNT and CDR2 YENEEA. The CDR3 runs to 13 residues. The CDR3 loop reads CASSRGAQETQYF. The DNA for the CDR3 is TGTGCCAGCAGTCGCGGGGCGCAAGAGACCCAGTACTTC.

The chain carries TRBV9 and TRBJ1-1, with TRBD1 identical over 12 bases. Germline CDR1 and CDR2: SGDLS and YYNGEE. V gave up 2 bases and J gave up 10 bases; unmatched junction bases: 6. The CDR3 has 14 amino acids. The CDR3 spells CASSVGQGARVAFF. The CDR3 nucleotides are TGTGCCAGCAGCGTGGGACAGGGGGCGCGCGTAGCTTTCTTT.

V and J are TRBV28 and TRBJ2-3; 13 bases line up with TRBD2. J was trimmed by 4 bases and V by 6 bases; bases with no gene match: 10. The CDR3 totals 17 residues. Per the germline V gene, CDR1 is MDHEN and CDR2 is SYDVKM. CDR3 bases: TGTGCCAGCAGCCGTACTAGCGGGAGGGCCGCGTCAGATACGCAGTATTTT. Its protein is CASSRTSGRAASDTQYF.

This sequence joins TRBV11-2 and TRBJ2-7; 13 bases align to TRBD2. This CDR3 region has 17 residues. Germline assignment: CDR1 SGHAT and CDR2 FQNNGV. The trim removed 1 base at V and 6 bases at J, leaving 9 bases unmatched. CDR3 bases: TGTGCCAGCAGCTTAGTCGCCCGGGGACTAGCGGGACTCGAGCAGTACTTC. As protein: CASSLVARGLAGLEQYF.

This rearrangement joins TRBV21-1 to TRBJ2-1; the table's D call of TRBD1 was not tested on the DNA. TRBV21-1 represents a pseudogene. This CDR3 has 17 residues. CDR3 region: CASSKPGDRGLYNEQFF. For the CDR3, the DNA is TGTGCCAGCAGCAAACCGGGGGACAGGGGACTATACAATGAGCAGTTCTTC.

This chain uses TRBV20-1 with TRBJ2-7; no clear D. The germline CDR1 and CDR2 sequences are DFQATT and SNEGSKA (reference sequence). This CDR3 spans 11 amino acids. The V gene lost 4 bases and the J gene lost 4 bases, with 8 bases spanning the gap. In nucleotides, the CDR3 is TGCAGTGCTACAGGTGATTACGAGCAGTACTTC. Protein: CSATGDYEQYF.

The V and J genes are TRBV29-1 and TRBJ2-1; TRBD1 matches at 7 bases. In germline, CDR1 is SQVTM, CDR2 ANQGSEA. V lost 8 bases to trimming and J lost 5 bases; unmatched junction nucleotides: 6. This CDR3 is 12 amino acids long. CDR3 loop: CSTRDSNNEQFF. DNA of the CDR3: TGCAGCACCCGGGACAGTAACAATGAGCAGTTCTTC.

This rearrangement joins TRBV7-9 to TRBJ2-1; the match to TRBD1 covers 12 bases. The CDR3 length is 16 residues. CDR1 SEHNR and CDR2 FQNEAQ come from the germline V gene (reference sequence). Losses at the gene ends were 4 bases for V and 8 bases for J; bases not matched to a gene: 9. Here the CDR3 reads CASSSLTGTGGDEQFF. Written as DNA, the CDR3 is TGTGCCAGCAGCTCCCTAACTGGGACAGGGGGCGATGAGCAGTTCTTC.

The sample holds one count of this clone. In DNA, the CDR3 is TGTGCCAGCAGCCAAGATTCCCAGGGGAGGACCGGGGAGCTGTTTTTT. Translating gives CASSQDSQGRTGELFF. J is TRBJ2-2 and V is TRBV3-1 (or the pseudogene TRBV3-2), with D perhaps matching TRBD1 or TRBD2 (6 bases each). Trimming took off 0 bases at V and 5 bases at J, with 13 bases between the two ends. Germline-derived CDR1 and CDR2 are LGHDT and YNNKEL (reference sequence). The CDR3 runs 16 residues.

V and J are TRBV6-2 or TRBV6-3 and TRBJ2-1, with D unclear. Germline lookup yields CDR1 MNHEY and CDR2 SVGEGT. The CDR3 totals 17 residues. V lost 2 bases to trimming and J lost 0 bases, with 14 bases between them. CDR3 nucleotide sequence: TGTGCCAGCAGTTACCCGACGATACTAAGCTCCTACAATGAGCAGTTCTTC. Translated: CASSYPTILSSYNEQFF.

CDR3: CASKIDLREAYEQYF. CDR3 coding DNA: TGCGCCAGCAAAATCGACTTGCGGGAGGCCTACGAGCAGTACTTC. The chain recombines TRBV5-1 with TRBJ2-7; 8 bases fit TRBD2. This CDR3 region has 15 residues. With V trimmed by 6 bases and J by 2 bases, 10 bases remained unmatched. The germline CDR1 and CDR2 sequences are SGHRS and YFSETQ.

J is TRBJ2-1 and V is TRBV4-2, with TRBD2 matching 10 bases. The germline gives CDR1 LGHNA, CDR2 YNFKEQ. Unmatched junction bases numbered 7, after V lost 5 bases and J lost 3 bases. The CDR3 length is 16 residues. The CDR3 reads CASSSRTSGFYNEQFF. DNA for the CDR3: TGTGCCAGCAGCTCTCGGACTAGCGGCTTCTACAATGAGCAGTTCTTC.